This passage covers 4 T cell receptor beta chains from one sample sequenced in a study of Ad26.COV2.S vaccination and SARS-CoV-2 variants. As for treatment: some 19 received Ad26.COV2.S at low or high dose, single or two shots; about 5 received placebo; per-sample allocation not given. Specimen acquisition occurred on day 63 following the initial vaccine or placebo injection. Repertoires were generated with immunoSEQ multiplex PCR, while TCRdb's copy carries only in-frame clones and drops some. The sample holds fewer than 500,000 clones, around 90% seen once. The sample consisted of peripheral blood, taken in a trial of Ad26.COV2.S vaccine versus placebo. The receptors were sampled from a person between 18 and 59 years old who received the Ad26.COV2.S COVID-19 vaccine or a placebo.

This rearrangement joins TRBV12-3 or TRBV12-4 to TRBJ2-7; no definite D call. This CDR3 has 11 residues. V lost 5 bases and J 5 bases, leaving 7 bases between the germline ends. This chain's CDR3 is CASSPSHEQYF. CDR3 nucleotides: TGTGCCAGCAGTCCTTCTCACGAGCAGTACTTC.

This sequence joins TRBV29-1 and TRBJ1-1; D not resolved. Germline V lookup: CDR1 SQVTM, CDR2 ANQGSEA. Deletions cut 1 base from V and 3 bases from J, with 3 bases between. The CDR3 consists of 11 residues. The CDR3 region is CSVEVYTEAFF. The CDR3, as DNA: TGCAGCGTTGAAGTTTACACTGAAGCTTTCTTT.

The V and J genes are TRBV4-1 and TRBJ2-5; D gene unclear. V was clipped by 0 bases and J by 1 base, with 9 bases between them. CDR3 size: 15 residues. Germline CDR1 MGHRA, CDR2 YSYEKL. CDR3 coding DNA: TGCGCCAGCAGCCAAGATGTGGCTCTCCAAGAGACCCAGTACTTC. This codes for CASSQDVALQETQYF.

A few counts support this clone. The chain uses TRBV4-2 and TRBJ1-5; tentative D call: TRBD1 (5 bases). Germline assignment: CDR1 LGHNA and CDR2 YNFKEQ. Trimming shortened V by 3 bases and J by 3 bases, and 15 bases separated the two germline ends. The CDR3 extends over 16 amino acids. The CDR3 DNA sequence: TGTGCCAGCAGCCATGTACAGGAGGTCGACAATCAGCCCCAGCATTTT. Protein product: CASSHVQEVDNQPQHF.